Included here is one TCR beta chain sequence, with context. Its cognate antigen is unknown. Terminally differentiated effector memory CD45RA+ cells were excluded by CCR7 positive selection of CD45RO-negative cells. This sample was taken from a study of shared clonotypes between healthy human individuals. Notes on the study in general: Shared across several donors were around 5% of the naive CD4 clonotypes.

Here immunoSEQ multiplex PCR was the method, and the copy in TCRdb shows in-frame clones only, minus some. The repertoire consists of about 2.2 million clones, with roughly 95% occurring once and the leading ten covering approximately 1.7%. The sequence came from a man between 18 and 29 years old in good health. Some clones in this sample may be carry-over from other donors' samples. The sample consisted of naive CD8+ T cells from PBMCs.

CDR3 amino acids: CASSLIDRFGKNIQYF. The CDR3 nucleotides are TGCGCCAGCAGCTTGATCGACCGTTTCGGCAAAAACATTCAGTACTTC. The chain couples TRBV5-1 to TRBJ2-4; no reliable D call. Germline loops: CDR1 SGHRS, CDR2 YFSETQ. The CDR3 runs to 16 residues. Trimming cost V 1 base and J 3 bases, with 14 bases left between them. Drawing the rest from reference TRBV5-1 and TRBJ2-4, the complete variable domain is KAGVTQTPRYLIKTRGQQVTLSCSPISGHRSVSWYQQTPGQGLQFLFEYFSETQRNKGNFPGRFSGRQFSNSRSEMNVSTLELGDSALYLCASSLIDRFGKNIQYFGAGTRLSVL.